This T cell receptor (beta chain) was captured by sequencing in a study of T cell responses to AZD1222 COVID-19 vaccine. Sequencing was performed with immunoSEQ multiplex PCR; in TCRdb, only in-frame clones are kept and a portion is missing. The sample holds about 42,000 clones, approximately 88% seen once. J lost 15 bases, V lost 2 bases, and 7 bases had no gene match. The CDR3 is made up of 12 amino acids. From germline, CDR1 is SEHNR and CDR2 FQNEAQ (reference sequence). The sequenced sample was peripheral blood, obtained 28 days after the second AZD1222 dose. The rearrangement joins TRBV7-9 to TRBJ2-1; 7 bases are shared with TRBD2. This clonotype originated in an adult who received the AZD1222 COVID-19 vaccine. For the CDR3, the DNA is TGTGCCAGCAGCTTACCCCCCCAGCGGGGGTTCTTC. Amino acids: CASSLPPQRGFF. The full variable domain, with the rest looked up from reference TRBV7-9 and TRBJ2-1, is DTGVSQNPRHKITKRGQNVTFRCDPISEHNRLYWYRQTLGQGPEFLTYFQNEAQLEKSRLLSDRFSAERPKGSFSTLEIQRTEQGDSAMYLCASSLPPQRGFFGPGTRLTVL.